The next 9 T cell receptor beta chains were all read from a single sample in a study of OX40 agonist ivuxolimab in advanced cancers. The protocol was immunoSEQ multiplex PCR, while the TCRdb copy is restricted to in-frame clones and leaves out a portion. This table holds fewer than 85,000 clones, around nine tenths found once. Source: CD4+ or CD8+ T cells sorted from blood, taken in a trial of the OX40 agonist ivuxolimab. These receptors were collected from an adult with an advanced solid tumor such as melanoma, head and neck, liver or kidney cancer.

V and J are TRBV10-1 and TRBJ2-6; D call uncertain. CDR3 size: 13 residues. Trimming took 4 bases from V and 2 from J, leaving 3 bases between them. Per the germline V gene, CDR1 is WNHNN and CDR2 is SYGVQD (reference sequence). CDR3 region: CASSAPGANVLTF. In DNA form, the CDR3 reads TGCGCCAGCAGTGCCCCTGGGGCCAACGTCCTGACTTTC.

This clone was counted a single time. This rearrangement joins TRBV6-1 to TRBJ2-1; 8 nucleotides match TRBD2. Germline V lookup: CDR1 MNHNS, CDR2 SASEGT. Germline trimming cut 4 bases from V and 7 bases from J; bases unmatched to any gene: 9. This CDR3 has 15 amino acids. The CDR3 reads CASSGQAGVGNEQFF. The CDR3 DNA is TGTGCCAGCAGTGGACAAGCGGGAGTTGGGAATGAGCAGTTCTTC.

The gene calls are TRBV19 and TRBJ2-5; TRBD2 matches 9 bases. V was clipped by 3 bases and J by 4 bases; unmatched bases: 15. Germline lookup yields CDR1 LNHDA and CDR2 SQIVND (reference sequence). The CDR3 extends over 18 amino acids. The CDR3 region is CASSIGPAGGRAGETQYF. The CDR3 DNA is TGTGCCAGTAGTATTGGGCCCGCCGGCGGGAGGGCTGGAGAGACCCAGTACTTC.

The gene calls are TRBV9 and TRBJ2-1; D ambiguous. Trimming took off 0 bases at V and 5 bases at J, with 6 bases between the two ends. In germline, CDR1 is SGDLS, CDR2 YYNGEE. This CDR3 has 13 amino acids. In nucleotides, the CDR3 is TGTGCCAGCAGCGTAGACGTTAACAATGAGCAGTTCTTC. Translation: CASSVDVNNEQFF.

The chain combines TRBV10-3 with TRBJ1-1; 7 nucleotides line up with TRBD1. Germline values: CDR1 ENHRY, CDR2 SYGVKD. CDR3 size: 14 residues. Germline trimming cut 2 bases from V and 5 bases from J; bases unmatched to any gene: 5. CDR3 loop: CAISEGRQGTEAFF. The CDR3 DNA sequence: TGTGCCATCAGTGAGGGACGACAGGGTACTGAAGCTTTCTTT.

This chain links TRBV5-4 with TRBJ1-3, with TRBD1 matching 7 bases. CDR1 is SGHNT and CDR2 is YYREEE in the germline V gene (reference sequence). The V segment lost 4 bases and the J segment 0 bases; nucleotides outside the gene matches: 7. There are 16 residues in the CDR3. DNA of the CDR3: TGTGCCAGCAGCGCAAGGACAGGAGTCTCTGGAAACACCATATATTTT. It encodes CASSARTGVSGNTIYF. The whole variable domain, filled in from reference TRBV5-4 and TRBJ1-3, reads ETGVTQSPTHLIKTRGQQVTLRCSSQSGHNTVSWYQQALGQGPQFIFQYYREEENGRGNFPPRFSGLQFPNYSSELNVNALELDDSALYLCASSARTGVSGNTIYFGEGSWLTVV.

The chain recombines TRBV5-6 with TRBJ1-3; perhaps TRBD1 as D (5 bases). This CDR3 spans 16 amino acids. V was clipped by 2 bases and J by 1 base, with 13 bases between them. Germline lookup yields CDR1 SGHDT and CDR2 YYEEEE. The DNA for the CDR3 is TGTGCCAGCAGCTTCCGGCGTCGGGGGTCTGGAAACACCATATATTTT. Translating it yields CASSFRRRGSGNTIYF.

The genes are TRBV11-2 and TRBJ1-1; 9 bases agree with TRBD1. Germline V CDR1 and CDR2: SGHAT, FQNNGV. This CDR3 has 14 amino acids. V was clipped by 4 bases and J by 3 bases; unmatched bases: 3. CDR3: CASSYRTGDTEAFF. CDR3 bases: TGTGCCAGCAGCTACCGGACAGGGGACACTGAAGCTTTCTTT.

J is TRBJ1-1 and V is TRBV28; TRBD1 agrees at 7 bases. This CDR3 is 15 amino acids long. From germline, CDR1 is MDHEN and CDR2 SYDVKM. J gave up 0 bases and V 10 bases, and 11 bases lay outside the gene matches. The CDR3 loop is CATGGGGTMNTEAFF. The CDR3 DNA reads as TGTGCCACAGGAGGGGGCGGCACCATGAACACTGAAGCTTTCTTT.